This is a list of T cell receptor beta chains from one sample in a study of OX40 agonist ivuxolimab in advanced cancers. TCRdb's copy holds only in-frame clones and misses some; the assay was immunoSEQ multiplex PCR. The profile shows 90,000 or so clones, 89% of them singletons. Sequencing was performed on CD4+ or CD8+ T cells sorted from blood, taken in a trial of the OX40 agonist ivuxolimab. All receptors come from an adult with an advanced solid tumor such as melanoma, head and neck, liver or kidney cancer. Each CDR3 is given with its conserved first and last residue. Each record gives: D gene, V gene, clone size, J gene, CDR3 DNA, CDR3 protein. A D gene is named only where the DNA matches it firmly. A clone size is listed for some rows: how often the clone was seen (once, few, many), or a class if it is expanded.

d_call: TRBD1; v_call: TRBV10-3; clone_size: NA; j_call: TRBJ1-2; cdr3_nt: TGTGCCATCAGTGAACCAGGGGGAGGCTACACCTTC; cdr3_aa: CAISEPGGGYTF
d_call: NA; v_call: TRBV7-8; clone_size: NA; j_call: TRBJ1-5; cdr3_nt: TGTGCCAGCAGCTTAGCCGTATCGACCGGTAGCAATCAGCCCCAGCATTTT; cdr3_aa: CASSLAVSTGSNQPQHF
d_call: TRBD1; v_call: TRBV5-1; clone_size: NA; j_call: TRBJ1-1; cdr3_nt: TGCGCCAGCAGCTGGCCACAGGGGGCAGAGAACACTGAAGCTTTCTTT; cdr3_aa: CASSWPQGAENTEAFF
d_call: TRBD1; v_call: TRBV5-6; clone_size: once; j_call: TRBJ2-1; cdr3_nt: TGTGCCAGCAGCTTGCAGCGGACAGGGGCTTTCTACAATGAGCAGTTCTTC; cdr3_aa: CASSLQRTGAFYNEQFF
d_call: NA; v_call: TRBV19; clone_size: few; j_call: TRBJ2-1; cdr3_nt: TGTGCCAGTAGTCGCTCCAGGGGAGTAGCCAATGAGCAGTTCTTC; cdr3_aa: CASSRSRGVANEQFF
d_call: TRBD2; v_call: TRBV6-5; clone_size: NA; j_call: TRBJ2-1; cdr3_nt: TGTGCCAGCAGCCGCCCGGGACTAGCGGCCAATGAGCAGTTCTTC; cdr3_aa: CASSRPGLAANEQFF
d_call: TRBD2; v_call: TRBV29-1; clone_size: NA; j_call: TRBJ2-7; cdr3_nt: TGCAGCGCCCTATCCTTCGGGGACTATAGCTCCTACGAGCAGTACTTC; cdr3_aa: CSALSFGDYSSYEQYF
d_call: NA; v_call: TRBV9; clone_size: NA; j_call: TRBJ2-7; cdr3_nt: TGTGCCAGCAGCGAGACCCTGAAGGATGAGCAGTACTTC; cdr3_aa: CASSETLKDEQYF
d_call: NA; v_call: TRBV5-6; clone_size: NA; j_call: TRBJ2-7; cdr3_nt: TGTGCCAGCAGCTTGGGGGGGTACGAGCAGTACTTC; cdr3_aa: CASSLGGYEQYF
d_call: TRBD1; v_call: TRBV5-4; clone_size: NA; j_call: TRBJ1-1; cdr3_nt: TGTGCCAGCACCCCGGACAGGGGCAGCACTGAAGCTTTCTTT; cdr3_aa: CASTPDRGSTEAFF
d_call: NA; v_call: TRBV12-5; clone_size: NA; j_call: TRBJ1-5; cdr3_nt: TGTGCTAGTGGCCCAGGTAGCAATCAGCCCCAGCATTTT; cdr3_aa: CASGPGSNQPQHF
d_call: NA; v_call: TRBV2; clone_size: NA; j_call: TRBJ1-1; cdr3_nt: TGTGCCAGCGGCGGAGGGGAGCGCACTGAAGCTTTCTTT; cdr3_aa: CASGGGERTEAFF
d_call: NA; v_call: TRBV11-2; clone_size: NA; j_call: TRBJ1-6; cdr3_nt: TGTGCCAGCAGCTCGTTAAAGTCGGGGGCCCGTGGACCCCTCCACTTT; cdr3_aa: CASSSLKSGARGPLHF
d_call: NA; v_call: TRBV15; clone_size: medium-sized; j_call: TRBJ1-2; cdr3_nt: TGTGCCACCAGCATCGCCCAGCGGCAGATAACCTATGGCTACACCTTC; cdr3_aa: CATSIAQRQITYGYTF
d_call: TRBD1; v_call: TRBV27; clone_size: NA; j_call: TRBJ1-2; cdr3_nt: TGTGCCAGCAGTAGCACAGGGGTAGGAGAGTATGGCTACACCTTC; cdr3_aa: CASSSTGVGEYGYTF
d_call: NA; v_call: TRBV6-1; clone_size: NA; j_call: TRBJ2-5; cdr3_nt: TGTGCCAGCACCCCTTCTTTAGAGACCCAGTACTTC; cdr3_aa: CASTPSLETQYF
d_call: NA; v_call: TRBV14; clone_size: NA; j_call: TRBJ2-5; cdr3_nt: TGTGCCAGCAGCCTGGGGGGAGTCCTTCCAATTTATGAGACCCAGTACTTC; cdr3_aa: CASSLGGVLPIYETQYF
d_call: NA; v_call: TRBV4-2; clone_size: NA; j_call: TRBJ2-2; cdr3_nt: TGTGCCAGCAGCCAAGATGTCACCTCGAACACCGGGGAGCTGTTTTTT; cdr3_aa: CASSQDVTSNTGELFF